This T cell receptor beta chain was documented in a study of T cells in women clearing cervical HPV infection (dated by TCRdb to the late 2010s). Context from the whole study: Cases were about two dozen women with histologically confirmed HPV16-related CIN3 or worse, including a couple of invasive cancers. HLA typing was available for only a few women, so HLA type could not be excluded as a confounder. An exploratory proof-of-principle case-control study, nested within the Guanacaste HPV Natural History Study in Costa Rica, was conducted to compare TCR repertoires across cervical HPV16 outcomes. Cases and controls were matched on age within five years and on year of sample collection. For cases, a median interval of roughly 150 days, with an interquartile range of roughly 80 to 210 days, was observed between lesion detection and blood sampling. A median age of nearly 35 years was observed in cases versus roughly 38 in controls, and no significant differences in baseline characteristics were found. The controls were about two dozen women whose single incident HPV16 infection cleared within 12 months with no development of precancer or cancer. Blood from cases was collected at the visit at which the lesion was first identified, whereas blood from controls was collected once infection was no longer detected. As quality controls, five blinded duplicates were added to each group, bringing the total to roughly 60 samples made up of approximately 50 participants and about ten replicates. The parent cohort enrolled roughly 9,300 women aged 18 or older in Guanacaste, Costa Rica, in about 1992 to 1994 and followed the women for more than six years. Summary of the overall study and its limitations: The cross-sectional design could not show whether the associations came before the infection or were a result of it, and neither effector/memory subsets nor HPV-specific T cells were isolated. By combining richness with V gene abundances, random forest classifiers separated cases from controls with an estimated AUC of 0.83. TRBV6-7 relative abundance was lower in cases than in controls (roughly 0.12% versus 0.17%; Bonferroni P = 0.0008). Across sequencing depths, CIN3+ cases showed significantly higher TCR repertoire richness than controls, but evenness did not differ between the groups. Because the number of T cells in each sample was unknown, differences in richness could reflect differing T-cell content rather than repertoire biology.

Every participant had a single incident cervical HPV16 infection, and women with prevalent HPV16 infections were excluded. Cervical HPV DNA was detected with MY09/MY11 PCR, and genotyping was done by dot-blot hybridization. About 15 mL of heparinized blood were centrifuged, and the buffy coat was aliquoted, frozen at -30°C, then stored at -80°C. QIAGEN kits were used to extract genomic DNA from buffy coat specimens. In the germline V gene, CDR1 corresponds to MNHNS and CDR2 to SASEGT. The CDR3 contains 11 residues, cysteine and phenylalanine counted. Shown are 24 bases from within the CDR3, in frame from base 1. Using the immunoSEQ assay, multiplex PCR amplified TCR beta CDR3 regions from an average of approximately 1,200 ng of genomic DNA per sample. Primer bias was corrected in the assay by using a complete synthetic TCR repertoire to establish an amplification baseline. The amplicons were sequenced on the Illumina platform. The source study handled its data this way. Sequence errors were corrected by clustering with frequency ratios and a modified nearest-neighbor algorithm, and the sequences were then analyzed in the immunoSEQ Analyzer using IMGT gene definitions. TCR richness and evenness were averaged over 20 rarefaction repeats at each rarefaction depth, excluding samples with fewer sequences than the depth. V, D and J gene relative abundances were compared between groups with Wilcoxon rank sum tests, applying FDR correction. In the blinded duplicates, the intraclass correlation was about 95% for TCR richness and averaged around 78% across 65 to 85 gene segments. Not all clones reach the TCRdb copy of this immuneACCESS table, which keeps in-frame sequences only. Checked studies attribute under half of the gap to unresolved V genes and leave the rest unexplained. V and J calls plus clone size are reproduced from that table; the DNA served to infer D and trimming. This sample's table contains tens of thousands of clones. The top ten clonotypes cover 6% to 7.5% of the sample.

Of note for this clone: Its antigen remains unidentified. The sequence runs out 3 residues before the end of the CDR3; the remainder is reconstructed from the germline J gene.

Recombination joined TRBV6-1 with TRBJ1-2, with no confidently assigned D gene. Sequenced material: blood buffy coat. The TCR sequence derives from a woman between 18 and 70 years old with a cervical HPV16 infection that either progressed to CIN3+ or cleared (not recorded which). The CDR3 in this case is CASSGQTGYTF. The CDR3 bases that were read are TGTGCCAGCAGTGGCCAAACCGGG.